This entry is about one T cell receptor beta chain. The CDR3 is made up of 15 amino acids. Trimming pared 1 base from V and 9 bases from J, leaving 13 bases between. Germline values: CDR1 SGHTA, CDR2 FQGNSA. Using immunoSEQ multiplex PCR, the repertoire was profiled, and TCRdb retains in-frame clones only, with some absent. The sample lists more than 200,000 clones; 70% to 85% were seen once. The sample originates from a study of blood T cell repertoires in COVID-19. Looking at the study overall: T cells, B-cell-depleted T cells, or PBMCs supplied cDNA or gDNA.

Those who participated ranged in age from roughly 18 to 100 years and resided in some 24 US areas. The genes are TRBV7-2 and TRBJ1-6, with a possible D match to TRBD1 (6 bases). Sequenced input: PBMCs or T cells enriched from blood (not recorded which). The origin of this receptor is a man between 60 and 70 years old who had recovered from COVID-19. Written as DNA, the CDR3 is TGTGCCAGCAGCTTAGAACACAGGGCGGCTTCACCCCTCCACTTT. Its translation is CASSLEHRAASPLHF.